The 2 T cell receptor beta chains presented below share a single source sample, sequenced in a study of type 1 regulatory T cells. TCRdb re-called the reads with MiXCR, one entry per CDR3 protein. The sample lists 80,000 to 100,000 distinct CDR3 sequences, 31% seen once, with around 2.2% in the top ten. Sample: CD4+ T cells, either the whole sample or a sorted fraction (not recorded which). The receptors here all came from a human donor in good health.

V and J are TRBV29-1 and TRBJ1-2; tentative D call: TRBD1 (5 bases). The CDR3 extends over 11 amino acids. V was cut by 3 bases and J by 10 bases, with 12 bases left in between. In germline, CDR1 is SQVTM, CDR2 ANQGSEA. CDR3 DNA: TGCAGCGTTGATCCCCAGGGATTCTACACCTTC. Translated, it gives CSVDPQGFYTF.

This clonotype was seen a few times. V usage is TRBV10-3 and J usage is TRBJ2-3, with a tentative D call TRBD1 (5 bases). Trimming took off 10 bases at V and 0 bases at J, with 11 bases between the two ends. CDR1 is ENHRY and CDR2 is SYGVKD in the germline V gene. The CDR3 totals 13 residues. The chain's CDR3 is CATTTDSTDTQYF. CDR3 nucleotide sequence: TGTGCCACTACGACAGACAGCACAGATACGCAGTATTTT.